A single sample is the source of the 3 T cell receptor beta chains below, sequenced in a study of cytomegalovirus exposure and HLA in healthy donors. PCR was performed using 60 Vbeta and 13 Jbeta primers. The repertoire was sequenced with immunoSEQ multiplex PCR; TCRdb's copy has only in-frame clones and lacks some. The sample holds about 140,000 clones, around three quarters seen once. Sequencing was done on a sample of PBMCs. These receptor sequences come from a man aged 25-45 years in good health.

The chain recombines TRBV5-1 with TRBJ1-1; 8 positions match TRBD1. Trimming took 0 bases from V and 1 from J; bases not matched to a gene: 8. This CDR3 contains 17 residues. Germline assignment: CDR1 SGHRS and CDR2 YFSETQ. CDR3 coding DNA: TGCGCCAGCAGCTTGGGAACAATACAGGGGGGGAACACTGAAGCTTTCTTT. The encoded protein is CASSLGTIQGGNTEAFF.

The chain links TRBV6-5 to TRBJ1-5, with 7 bases fitting TRBD1. This CDR3 comprises 15 residues. V dropped 6 bases and J dropped 4; count of bases not matched to a gene: 9. Germline-derived CDR1 and CDR2 are MNHEY and SVGAGI. The CDR3 here is CASRTGQFDNQPQHF. Written as DNA, the CDR3 is TGTGCCAGCAGGACGGGACAGTTCGATAATCAGCCCCAGCATTTT.

J is TRBJ2-5 and V is TRBV28; D is uncertain. Germline lookup yields CDR1 MDHEN and CDR2 SYDVKM. The CDR3 has 12 residues. Trimming took 5 bases from V and 5 from J, leaving 9 bases between them. The chain's CDR3 is CASSTHRETQYF. In nucleotides, the CDR3 is TGTGCCAGCAGTACCCATCGGGAGACCCAGTACTTC. The complete variable domain, with remaining parts taken from reference TRBV28 and TRBJ2-5, reads DVKVTQSSRYLVKRTGEKVFLECVQDMDHENMFWYRQDPGLGLRLIYFSYDVKMKEKGDIPEGYSVSREKKERFSLILESASTNQTSMYLCASSTHRETQYFGPGTRLLVL.